This TCR beta chain originates from a study of cytomegalovirus exposure and HLA in healthy donors. Of note for this clone: Its cognate antigen is unknown.

CDR1 and CDR2 from the germline V gene are SGHTA and FQGNSA. With 4 bases removed from V and 8 bases from J, the gap between germline ends came to 17 bases. The CDR3 runs to 14 residues. The PCR was carried out with 60 Vbeta primers and 13 Jbeta primers. Sequencing used immunoSEQ multiplex PCR; TCRdb keeps in-frame clones, though not all of them. This sample yields 130,000 to 150,000 clones, of which 78% are seen a single time; around 3% belongs to the top ten. Whole-study findings and limits: The study listed around 150 cytomegalovirus-associated TCR beta chains.

Sequencing used PBMCs. This sequence was found in a female donor in good health and CMV-seronegative. The chain couples TRBV7-2 to TRBJ1-2; D may be TRBD1 (6 bases). CDR3 in amino acids: CASSSTSAGVGYTF. CDR3 in DNA: TGTGCCAGCAGCTCGACGTCGGCAGGGGTAGGCTACACCTTC.